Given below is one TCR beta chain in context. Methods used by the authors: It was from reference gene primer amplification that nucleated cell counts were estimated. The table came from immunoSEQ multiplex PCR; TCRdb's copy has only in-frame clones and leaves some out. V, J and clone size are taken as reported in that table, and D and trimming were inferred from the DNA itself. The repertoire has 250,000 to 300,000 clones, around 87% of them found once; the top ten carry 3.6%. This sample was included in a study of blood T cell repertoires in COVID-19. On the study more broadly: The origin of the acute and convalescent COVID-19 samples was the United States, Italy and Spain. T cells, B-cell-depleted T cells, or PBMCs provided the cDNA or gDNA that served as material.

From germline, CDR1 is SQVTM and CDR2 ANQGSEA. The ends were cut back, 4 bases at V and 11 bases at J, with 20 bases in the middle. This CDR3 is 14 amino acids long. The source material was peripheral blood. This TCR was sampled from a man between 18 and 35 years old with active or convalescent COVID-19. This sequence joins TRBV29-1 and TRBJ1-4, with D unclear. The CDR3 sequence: CSVAHEGGIEKLFF. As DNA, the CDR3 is TGCAGCGTTGCCCACGAAGGAGGGATCGAGAAACTGTTTTTT.